Listed below are T cell receptor beta chains from one sample, sequenced in a study of blood T cell repertoires in COVID-19. Sequenced by immunoSEQ multiplex PCR; TCRdb stores in-frame clones only, minus some. The sample gives 250,000 or so clones, approximately 80% of which show up once; over 1.5% is in the top ten. The sample comprised peripheral blood. The receptors were sampled from an elderly woman with acute or convalescent COVID-19. Both conserved end residues are part of each CDR3. Each record gives: V gene, J gene, CDR3 length, D gene, clone size, CDR3 protein, CDR3 DNA. A D gene is named only where the DNA matches it firmly. A clone size is listed for some rows: how often the clone was seen (once, few, many), or a class if it is expanded.

TRBV5-4	TRBJ2-5	14	-	-	CASSPGQSQETQYF	TGTGCCAGCAGCCCGGGACAATCCCAAGAGACCCAGTACTTC
TRBV7-2	TRBJ2-7	16	-	-	CASSLVGRDKTYEQYF	TGTGCCAGCAGCTTAGTTGGTCGGGACAAGACCTACGAGCAGTACTTC
TRBV4-1	TRBJ2-3	18	TRBD1	-	CASSQPGRSGQGMDTQYF	TGCGCCAGCAGCCAACCCGGGAGGTCGGGACAGGGCATGGATACGCAGTATTTT
TRBV11-2	TRBJ2-7	19	TRBD2	-	CASSLIATEGLAVFYEQYF	TGTGCCAGCAGCTTAATTGCAACGGAGGGACTAGCGGTTTTCTACGAGCAGTACTTC
TRBV9	TRBJ2-3	15	-	-	CASSVVGGSTDTQYF	TGTGCCAGCAGCGTAGTGGGGGGTAGTACAGATACGCAGTATTTT
TRBV7-3	TRBJ2-6	16	-	-	CASSLSGGTGANVLTF	TGTGCCAGCAGCTTAAGTGGAGGCACTGGGGCCAACGTCCTGACTTTC
TRBV5-5	TRBJ1-5	14	TRBD1	-	CASSKGQGGQPQHF	TGTGCCAGCAGCAAAGGACAGGGTGGACAGCCCCAGCATTTT
TRBV7-9	TRBJ2-2	17	TRBD1	-	CASSYQGQGSYTGELFF	TGTGCCAGCAGCTACCAAGGACAGGGGTCATACACCGGGGAGCTGTTTTTT
TRBV11-2	TRBJ2-5	16	-	-	CASTPGRGLIRETQYF	TGTGCCAGCACCCCCGGGAGGGGGCTTATCAGAGAGACCCAGTACTTC
TRBV2	TRBJ1-6	14	TRBD1	few	CASSPGQYNSPLHF	TGTGCCAGCAGCCCGGGACAGTATAATTCACCCCTCCACTTT
TRBV5-1	TRBJ2-1	16	TRBD2	-	CASSLTVAGGVNEQFF	TGCGCCAGCAGCTTAACCGTAGCGGGAGGGGTAAATGAGCAGTTCTTC
TRBV20-1	TRBJ2-7	13	-	-	CSASLPLTREQYF	TGCAGTGCTAGTCTACCCTTGACTAGGGAGCAGTACTTC
TRBV7-2	TRBJ1-2	15	TRBD1	-	CASSKVGQGEDGYTF	TGTGCCAGCAGCAAAGTGGGACAGGGCGAGGATGGCTACACCTTC
TRBV14	TRBJ1-3	15	TRBD1	-	CASSQDQGGGNTIYF	TGTGCCAGCAGCCAAGACCAGGGGGGAGGAAACACCATATATTTT
TRBV6-5	TRBJ2-5	12	TRBD2	-	CASGSGAETQYF	TGTGCCAGCGGTAGCGGGGCAGAGACCCAGTACTTC
TRBV3-1/TRBV3-2	TRBJ2-1	16	TRBD2	-	CASSQGVSGGADEQFF	TGTGCCAGCAGCCAAGGGGTTAGCGGGGGGGCGGATGAGCAGTTCTTC
TRBV28	TRBJ2-7	14	TRBD2	-	CASSSLAGWDEQYF	TGTGCCAGCAGTTCCTTAGCGGGGTGGGACGAGCAGTACTTC
TRBV5-1	TRBJ2-2	16	TRBD1	-	CASSFRDSFSTGELFF	TGCGCCAGCAGCTTTCGGGACAGTTTTTCCACCGGGGAGCTGTTTTTT
TRBV25-1	TRBJ1-3	15	-	-	CASSLTVSSGNTIYF	TGTGCCAGCAGCCTAACAGTCTCCTCTGGAAACACCATATATTTT
TRBV5-6	TRBJ2-5	16	-	-	CASSFWSSGSKETQYF	TGTGCCAGCAGCTTCTGGTCCAGCGGGTCGAAAGAGACCCAGTACTTC
TRBV27	TRBJ2-7	13	-	-	CASSMSDFNEQYF	TGTGCCAGCAGTATGTCCGACTTCAACGAGCAGTACTTC
TRBV2	TRBJ1-3	14	TRBD1	few	CASREGQATDTIYF	TGTGCCAGCAGGGAGGGACAGGCTACAGACACCATATATTTT
TRBV11-3	TRBJ2-2	14	-	-	CASSARVATGELFF	TGTGCCAGCAGCGCTCGGGTTGCGACCGGGGAGCTGTTTTTT
TRBV4-1	TRBJ2-3	13	-	-	CASSDREVDTQYF	TGCGCCAGCAGCGACCGGGAAGTAGATACGCAGTATTTT
TRBV19	TRBJ1-1	14	TRBD1	once	CASRWTGLNTEAFF	TGTGCCAGTAGGTGGACAGGTTTGAACACTGAAGCTTTCTTT
TRBV5-6	TRBJ1-2	14	TRBD1	-	CASSLKGGAYGYTF	TGTGCCAGCAGCTTGAAAGGGGGCGCCTATGGCTACACCTTC
TRBV6-4	TRBJ1-2	14	-	-	CASSPGGANYGYTF	TGTGCCAGCAGTCCTGGGGGCGCTAACTATGGCTACACCTTC
TRBV6-2/TRBV6-3	TRBJ1-5	16	TRBD1	-	CASSSPGQGINQPQHF	TGTGCCAGCAGTTCCCCGGGACAGGGGATAAATCAGCCCCAGCATTTT
TRBV11-1	TRBJ1-1	16	TRBD1	-	CASSFTGTGTNTEAFF	TGTGCCAGCAGCTTCACCGGGACAGGGACTAACACTGAAGCTTTCTTT
TRBV3-1/TRBV3-2	TRBJ2-3	16	TRBD2	few	CASSFSGPLSTDTQYF	TGTGCCAGCAGCTTTAGCGGGCCCCTTAGCACAGATACGCAGTATTTT
TRBV7-9	TRBJ2-5	16	-	-	CASSLAARAVQETQYF	TGTGCCAGCAGCTTAGCGGCCAGGGCGGTCCAAGAGACCCAGTACTTC
TRBV7-2	TRBJ1-1	14	-	few	CASSGYSTNTEAFF	TGTGCCAGCAGCGGCTACAGTACGAACACTGAAGCTTTCTTT
TRBV20-1	TRBJ2-1	11	-	-	CSPMRAGEQFF	TGCAGTCCTATGAGGGCCGGAGAGCAGTTCTTC
TRBV5-1	TRBJ2-3	14	-	-	CASRARSSTDTQYF	TGCGCCAGCAGGGCCAGATCTAGCACAGATACGCAGTATTTT
TRBV24-1	TRBJ1-3	18	-	-	CATSDFVPDTRPGNTIYF	TGTGCCACCAGTGATTTCGTCCCGGACACTCGTCCGGGAAACACCATATATTTT
TRBV6-5	TRBJ2-1	12	TRBD1	once	CASRQGAGKQFF	TGTGCCAGCAGACAGGGGGCCGGGAAGCAGTTCTTC
TRBV5-1	TRBJ1-2	15	-	-	CASSPSPSARYGYTF	TGCGCCAGCAGCCCATCCCCCTCGGCGAGGTATGGCTACACCTTC
TRBV9	TRBJ2-2	21	TRBD2	-	CASSPLGSQSGGTVLTGELFF	TGTGCCAGCAGCCCCCTGGGTTCCCAAAGCGGGGGGACTGTTTTGACCGGGGAGCTGTTTTTT
TRBV7-2	TRBJ2-1	15	TRBD2	-	CASSLVRGGLIEQFF	TGTGCCAGCAGCTTAGTGCGGGGGGGCCTTATTGAGCAGTTCTTC
TRBV11-2	TRBJ1-1	14	-	few	CASSTEARNTEAFF	TGTGCCAGCAGCACCGAGGCGCGGAACACTGAAGCTTTCTTT
TRBV11-2	TRBJ1-5	14	-	few	CASSLTGSNQPQHF	TGTGCCAGCAGCTTGACGGGAAGCAATCAGCCCCAGCATTTT
TRBV5-4	TRBJ1-2	14	-	-	CASTQGGRDYGYTF	TGTGCCAGCACACAGGGAGGGAGGGACTATGGCTACACCTTC
TRBV5-1	TRBJ1-2	17	TRBD1	-	CASSRNRGGPTLDGYTF	TGCGCCAGCAGCAGGAACAGGGGGGGCCCTACCCTCGATGGCTACACCTTC
TRBV6-5	TRBJ1-1	12	TRBD1	-	CASSQQGARAFF	TGTGCCAGCAGTCAACAGGGGGCGAGGGCTTTCTTT
TRBV5-1	TRBJ2-7	15	TRBD2	-	CASSFSGGILREQYF	TGCGCCAGCAGCTTCAGCGGGGGGATTTTACGGGAGCAGTACTTC
TRBV6-5	TRBJ2-7	15	TRBD1	-	CASSYWDRGLYEQYF	TGTGCCAGCAGTTACTGGGACAGGGGGCTCTACGAGCAGTACTTC
TRBV4-2	TRBJ1-6	19	-	few	CASSQDLSGFSSYNSPLHF	TGTGCCAGCAGCCAAGATCTCTCAGGGTTTAGCTCCTATAATTCACCCCTCCACTTT
TRBV6-6	TRBJ1-2	13	-	once	CASSWGVASGYTF	TGTGCCAGCAGCTGGGGGGTAGCGAGTGGCTACACCTTC
TRBV7-9	TRBJ2-3	16	TRBD2	-	CASSPRLAGVKDTQYF	TGTGCCAGCAGCCCCCGACTAGCGGGAGTGAAAGATACGCAGTATTTT
TRBV7-8	TRBJ1-1	16	-	-	CASSPLSTEKNTEAFF	TGTGCCAGCAGCCCCCTCTCGACAGAAAAGAACACTGAAGCTTTCTTT
TRBV29-1	TRBJ2-7	12	-	-	CSVEPGVYEQYF	TGCAGCGTTGAACCGGGAGTGTACGAGCAGTACTTC
TRBV7-8	TRBJ1-5	16	-	-	CASSRSFGASNQPQHF	TGTGCCAGCAGTCGTTCTTTTGGGGCGAGCAATCAGCCCCAGCATTTT